This T cell receptor (beta chain) was profiled in a study of metastatic and nonmetastatic thyroid tumors. Study in general: Peripheral blood and tumor or nodule samples from malignant and benign thyroid patients were compared. Study-wide results and caveats: According to reports, the diversity of TCR beta was significantly higher in malignant thyroid tumors than in benign nodules, and this held in both blood and tumor samples.

This clone was detected ten times or more. The antigen remains undetermined. Trimming cost V 4 bases and J 5 bases, with 15 bases left between them. This CDR3 has 15 residues. From germline, CDR1 is SGHKS and CDR2 YYEKEE (reference sequence). Methods used by the authors: CDR3 was compared across clinicopathological groups, and the resulting differences were used to build a distant-metastasis classifier for papillary thyroid cancer. Via MiXCR, TCRdb re-called the PCR reads. The V and J calls were not made by the authors but by TCRdb's processing. The profile shows tens of thousands of clones, 4% of them singletons. Thyroid surgery was preceded by no treatment in any patient.

This chain links TRBV5-5 with TRBJ1-4; possible D gene TRBD1, 5 bases. Material for sequencing was blood. This TCR was sampled from a female donor with papillary thyroid cancer or a benign thyroid nodule (not recorded which). Some clones in this sample may be carry-over from other donors' samples. The CDR3 reads CASSLGTPGNEKLFF. CDR3 sequence (DNA): TGTGCCAGCAGCCTAGGGACCCCCGGGAATGAAAAACTGTTTTTT.